These T cell receptor beta chains were read from a single sample in a study of cytotoxic CD8 clonotypes in ibrutinib-treated CLL. Data came from immunoSEQ multiplex PCR; TCRdb stores just in-frame clones and leaves some out. The data show about 180,000 clones, about four fifths seen once. The sequencing here drew on PBMCs, taken after 24 months of ibrutinib treatment. The receptors were sampled from a human donor with chronic lymphocytic leukemia. Both conserved end residues are trimmed from each CDR3.

J	V	CDR3
TRBJ2-3	TRBV7-3	ASSLSRSGTDTQY
TRBJ2-3	TRBV10-3	AIRSGGSESDTQY
TRBJ1-1	TRBV7-9	ASSLSLGAGNTEAF
TRBJ2-4	TRBV28	ASSLGRVKNIQY
TRBJ1-1	TRBV5-8	ASRSGQGIVNTEAF
TRBJ1-4	TRBV28	ASRQQGNEKLF
TRBJ2-1	TRBV5-1	ASRSSGRILDEQF
TRBJ2-7	TRBV4-1	ASSQETGRYEQY
TRBJ2-7	TRBV7-2	ASSPTGQAYEQY
TRBJ2-3	TRBV29-1	SVRYRNTDTQY
TRBJ1-4	TRBV5-8	ASSLGQGATNEKLF
TRBJ2-4	TRBV2	ASQGGTSVHRGNIQY
TRBJ2-7	TRBV2	ASTGGPMEQY
TRBJ1-1	TRBV4-1	ASSQDGQALGEAF
TRBJ2-7	TRBV4-3	ASSTGQGQY